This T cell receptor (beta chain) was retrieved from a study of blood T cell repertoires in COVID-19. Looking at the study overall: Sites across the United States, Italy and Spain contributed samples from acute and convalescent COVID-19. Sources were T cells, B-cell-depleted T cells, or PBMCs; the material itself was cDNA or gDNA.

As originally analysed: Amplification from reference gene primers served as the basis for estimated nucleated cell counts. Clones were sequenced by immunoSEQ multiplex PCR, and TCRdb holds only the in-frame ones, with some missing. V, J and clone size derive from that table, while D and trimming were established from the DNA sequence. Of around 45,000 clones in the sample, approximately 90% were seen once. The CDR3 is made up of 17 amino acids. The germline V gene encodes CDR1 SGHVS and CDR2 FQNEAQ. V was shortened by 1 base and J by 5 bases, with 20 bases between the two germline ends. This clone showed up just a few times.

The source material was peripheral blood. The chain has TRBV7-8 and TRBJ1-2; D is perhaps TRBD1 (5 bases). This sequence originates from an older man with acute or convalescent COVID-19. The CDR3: CASSLEETATTAYGYTF. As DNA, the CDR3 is TGTGCCAGCAGCTTAGAGGAGACAGCAACTACCGCATATGGCTACACCTTC.